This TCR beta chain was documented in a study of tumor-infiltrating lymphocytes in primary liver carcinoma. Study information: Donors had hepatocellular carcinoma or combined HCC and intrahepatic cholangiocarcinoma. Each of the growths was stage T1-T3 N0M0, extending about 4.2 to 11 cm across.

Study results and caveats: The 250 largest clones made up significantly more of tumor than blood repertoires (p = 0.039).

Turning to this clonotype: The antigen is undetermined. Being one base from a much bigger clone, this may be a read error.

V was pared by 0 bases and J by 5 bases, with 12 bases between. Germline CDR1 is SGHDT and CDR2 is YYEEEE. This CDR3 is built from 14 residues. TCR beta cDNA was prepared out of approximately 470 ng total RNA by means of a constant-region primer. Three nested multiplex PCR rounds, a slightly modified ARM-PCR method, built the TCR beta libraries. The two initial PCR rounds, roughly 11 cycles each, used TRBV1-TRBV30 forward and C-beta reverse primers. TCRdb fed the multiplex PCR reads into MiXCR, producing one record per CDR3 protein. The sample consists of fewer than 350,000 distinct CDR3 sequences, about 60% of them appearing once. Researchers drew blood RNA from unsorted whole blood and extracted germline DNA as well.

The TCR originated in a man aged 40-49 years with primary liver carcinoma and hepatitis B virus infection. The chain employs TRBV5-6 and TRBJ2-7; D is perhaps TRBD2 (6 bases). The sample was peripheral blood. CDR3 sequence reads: CASSLDGRLNEQYF. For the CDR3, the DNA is TGTGCCAGCAGCTTGGACGGGAGACTGAACGAGCAGTACTTC.